This section outlines one T cell receptor beta chain sequence together with its context. Germline CDR1 is SEHNR and CDR2 is FQNEAQ (reference sequence). CDR3 size: 13 residues. Trimming left V 6 bases short and J 4 bases short, with 12 bases between. This record belongs to a study of T cell changes during pregnancy in multiple sclerosis. Method: immunoSEQ multiplex PCR; TCRdb's copy keeps in-frame clones and lacks some. The table includes some 60,000 clones, just under 90% detected once. Sequenced sample: peripheral blood from another person, used as feeder cells. The chain couples TRBV7-9 to TRBJ1-2, with D hard to call. The clonotype comes from a human donor whose cells served as feeder cells for cultures in a pregnancy study. This CDR3 is CASSLDLGYGYTF. Here the CDR3 DNA reads TGTGCCAGCAGTCTCGACCTTGGCTATGGCTACACCTTC. Variable domain in full (rest from reference TRBV7-9 and TRBJ1-2): DTGVSQNPRHKITKRGQNVTFRCDPISEHNRLYWYRQTLGQGPEFLTYFQNEAQLEKSRLLSDRFSAERPKGSFSTLEIQRTEQGDSAMYLCASSLDLGYGYTFGSGTRLTVV.